This T cell receptor (beta chain) was observed in a study of blood T cell repertoires in COVID-19. Background on the study: Donors in the United States, Italy and Spain gave samples during acute or convalescent COVID-19. From T cells, B-cell-depleted T cells, or PBMCs came the material, which was cDNA or gDNA.

Germline V gene lookup returns CDR1 SEHNR and CDR2 FQNEAQ (reference sequence). CDR3 length: 14 amino acids. J gave up 6 bases and V 5 bases, and 5 bases lay outside the gene matches. In the study's own analysis: The assay estimated nucleated cells by amplifying reference gene primers. Sequenced by immunoSEQ multiplex PCR; TCRdb stores in-frame clones only, minus some. From that table come the V and J calls and clone size; the DNA was used to work out D and trimming. This sample carries some 41,000 clones, 90% to 95% of them seen once, and the ten largest clones take around 5%. This TCR derives from a human donor in a cohort sampled during active COVID-19. Sequencing used peripheral blood. The chain combines TRBV7-9 with TRBJ1-5, with TRBD1 matching over 9 bases. The CDR3 DNA is TGTGCCAGCAGCCACGGACAGGGGAGTCAGCCCCAGCATTTT. Residues: CASSHGQGSQPQHF.